What follows are 21 T cell receptor beta chains derived from one specimen sequenced in a study of blood T cell repertoires in COVID-19. Measured with immunoSEQ multiplex PCR; TCRdb has only the in-frame clones, and not every one. The sample has roughly 100,000 clones, almost 85% seen once; the top ten hold 9.5% to 10%. The specimen sequenced was peripheral blood. The receptors stem from a man in his forties with active or convalescent COVID-19.

CDR3 nucleotides: TGTGCCAGCAGACAGGTACCCTACAATGAGCAGTTCTTC. The encoded protein is CASRQVPYNEQFF. This chain links TRBV6-5 with TRBJ2-1, with TRBD1 as a possible D gene (5 bases). In germline, CDR1 is MNHEY, CDR2 SVGAGI. This CDR3 has 13 residues. Trimming pared 6 bases from V and 2 bases from J, leaving 8 bases between.

The gene calls are TRBV5-6 and TRBJ2-7; the match to TRBD1 covers 9 bases. Trimming at V came to 4 bases and at J to 5 bases, leaving 10 bases not matched to a gene. The length of the CDR3 is 15 residues. Germline CDR1 and CDR2: SGHDT and YYEEEE. The DNA of the CDR3 is TGTGCCAGCAGCCTTCGGGACAGGGAATTCAACGAGCAGTACTTC. It yields the protein CASSLRDREFNEQYF.

This clone was counted a few times. The chain is built from TRBV6-6 and TRBJ2-7; the D gene is possibly TRBD1 (5 bases). The CDR3 contains 12 residues. Germline CDR1 MNHNY, CDR2 SVGAGI (reference sequence). V dropped 0 bases and J dropped 5 bases, with 5 bases sitting between them. CDR3 DNA sequence: TGTGCCAGCAGTTACTCAGGGGACGAGCAGTACTTC. It translates to CASSYSGDEQYF.

This clone came up a few times. This chain uses TRBV3-1 (or the pseudogene TRBV3-2) with TRBJ2-2; no reliable D call. The V end was cut by 5 bases, the J end by 6 bases, with 7 bases between. This CDR3 has 12 amino acids. The V gene's germline CDR1 is LGHDT and CDR2 YNNKEL (reference sequence). CDR3 in amino acids: CASSVPPGELFF. The CDR3 DNA sequence: TGTGCCAGCAGCGTCCCTCCCGGGGAGCTGTTTTTT.

The chain combines TRBV2 with TRBJ2-7; D gene uncertain. V was trimmed by 6 bases and J by 3 bases, leaving 6 bases between them. Germline CDR1 reads SNHLY; CDR2 reads FYNNEI. The CDR3 consists of 11 residues. The CDR3 region has the DNA TGTGCCAGCAGCCCCTACTACGAGCAGTACTTC. This translates into CASSPYYEQYF.

The chain recombines TRBV6-1 with TRBJ1-3, with a tentative D call TRBD1 (5 bases). Germline V gene lookup returns CDR1 MNHNS and CDR2 SASEGT. V was pared by 1 base and J by 0 bases, with 10 bases between. The CDR3 is 16 amino acids. The CDR3 loop reads CASSEGGPSSGNTIYF. CDR3 nucleotides: TGTGCCAGCAGTGAAGGGGGCCCGAGCTCTGGAAACACCATATATTTT.

The rearrangement uses TRBV6-5 and TRBJ2-2, with D perhaps matching TRBD2 (6 bases). This CDR3 is built from 15 residues. CDR1 is MNHEY, CDR2 SVGAGI, per germline. The V end was cut by 7 bases, the J end by 0 bases, with 12 bases between. CDR3 bases: TGTGCCAGCACCCGAGGAGGGCCGAACACCGGGGAGCTGTTTTTT. Residues: CASTRGGPNTGELFF.

The chain joins TRBV18 to TRBJ2-3; 10 bases align to TRBD1. Trimming cost V 0 bases and J 5 bases; bases outside gene matches: 2. Germline V gives CDR1 KGHSH, CDR2 LQKENI. This CDR3 comprises 15 residues. The CDR3 DNA sequence: TGTGCCAGCTCACCACCGACAGGGGGCAAAGATACGCAGTATTTT. Its translation is CASSPPTGGKDTQYF.

In nucleotides, the CDR3 is TGTGCCAGCAGGGACACAAGAGCAGAGGAAAAACTGTTTTTT. This translates into CASRDTRAEEKLFF. The chain recombines TRBV5-5 with TRBJ1-4, with D maybe TRBD1 (5 bases). Trimming left V 5 bases short and J 8 bases short, with 16 bases between. Germline CDR1 is SGHKS and CDR2 is YYEKEE (reference sequence). The CDR3 has 14 residues.

This rearrangement joins TRBV7-9 to TRBJ2-3; 11 nucleotides match TRBD2. This CDR3 contains 15 residues. In germline, CDR1 is SEHNR, CDR2 FQNEAQ (reference sequence). V gave up 5 bases and J gave up 4 bases; unmatched junction bases: 5. CDR3 sequence reads: CASSQVGLAADTQYF. The CDR3 coding sequence is TGTGCCAGCAGCCAAGTGGGACTAGCGGCAGATACGCAGTATTTT.

This clone showed up just a few times. The rearrangement uses TRBV6-4 and TRBJ1-6, with D possibly TRBD1 on 6 matching bases. CDR1 is MRHNA, CDR2 SNTAGT, per germline. The CDR3 spans 14 residues. The V and J ends lost 6 bases and 4 bases respectively, with 10 bases between them. The CDR3 loop reads CASRDSDYNSPLHF. CDR3 sequence (DNA): TGTGCCAGCAGGGACAGCGATTATAATTCACCCCTCCACTTT.

This clone was seen a handful of times. V gene TRBV12-3 or TRBV12-4 combines with J gene TRBJ1-2; 8 nucleotides line up with TRBD1. V lost 6 bases to trimming and J lost 8 bases; unmatched junction nucleotides: 5. The CDR3 length is 12 residues. CDR3 DNA sequence: TGTGCCAGCAGCTTGGACAGGGTGGGCTACACCTTC. Its translation: CASSLDRVGYTF.

The chain is built from TRBV24-1 and TRBJ2-5; 10 bases agree with TRBD1. The CDR3 runs 16 residues. The germline gives CDR1 KGHDR, CDR2 SFDVKD. J lost 5 bases, V lost 4 bases, and 9 bases had no gene match. The CDR3 is CATSDPGTGDRETQYF. The DNA for the CDR3 is TGTGCCACCAGTGACCCTGGGACAGGGGATCGGGAGACCCAGTACTTC.

The chain joins TRBV12-5 to TRBJ2-2; 7 bases are shared with TRBD1. Germline loops: CDR1 LGHNT, CDR2 FRNRAP. This CDR3 has 16 residues. J was trimmed by 9 bases and V by 2 bases; bases with no gene match: 12. The DNA for the CDR3 is TGTGCTAGTGGTTTGCCCACAGGGGCAGGGCACCGGGAGCTGTTTTTT. It is translated as CASGLPTGAGHRELFF.

The rearrangement joins TRBV19 to TRBJ1-5; 10 bases align to TRBD1. The germline CDR1 and CDR2 sequences are LNHDA and SQIVND (reference sequence). V lost 3 bases to trimming and J lost 6 bases; unmatched junction nucleotides: 8. The CDR3 is made up of 16 amino acids. CDR3 DNA sequence: TGTGCCAGTAGTATCTGGGACAGGGGAGATAGTCAGCCCCAGCATTTT. Protein product: CASSIWDRGDSQPQHF. Together with reference TRBV19 and TRBJ1-5, the CDR3 gives the full variable domain: DGGITQSPKYLFRKEGQNVTLSCEQNLNHDAMYWYRQDPGQGLRLIYYSQIVNDFQKGDIAEGYSVSREKKESFPLTVTSAQKNPTAFYLCASSIWDRGDSQPQHFGDGTRLSIL.

This chain links TRBV5-1 with TRBJ1-5; D perhaps matches TRBD1 (5 bases). CDR3 length equals 15 residues. V lost 4 bases and J 6 bases, leaving 17 bases between the germline ends. Germline V lookup: CDR1 SGHRS, CDR2 YFSETQ. The CDR3 sequence: CASSIGGESSQPQHF. CDR3 in DNA: TGCGCCAGCAGCATTGGGGGGGAGTCAAGTCAGCCCCAGCATTTT. Variable domain in full (rest from reference TRBV5-1 and TRBJ1-5): KAGVTQTPRYLIKTRGQQVTLSCSPISGHRSVSWYQQTPGQGLQFLFEYFSETQRNKGNFPGRFSGRQFSNSRSEMNVSTLELGDSALYLCASSIGGESSQPQHFGDGTRLSIL.

The chain links TRBV5-1 to TRBJ2-3; TRBD2 agrees at 10 bases. The V and J ends lost 0 bases and 2 bases, in that order; junction bases with no gene match: 3. The CDR3 has 16 residues. The germline gives CDR1 SGHRS, CDR2 YFSETQ. The CDR3 DNA reads TGCGCCAGCAGCTTGGGTAGCGGGGGGCTCACAGATACGCAGTATTTT. Protein sequence: CASSLGSGGLTDTQYF.

The rearrangement joins TRBV5-1 to TRBJ1-3; 8 nucleotides match TRBD1. Germline CDR1 reads SGHRS; CDR2 reads YFSETQ. The junction had 5 bases not matched to a gene; V was cut back by 4 bases and J by 2 bases. The CDR3 has 15 amino acids. The CDR3 region is CASSPGQGPGNTIYF. CDR3 DNA: TGCGCCAGCAGCCCCGGACAGGGCCCTGGAAACACCATATATTTT.

This clone was observed a single time. The CDR3 DNA reads TGTGCCAGCAGCTCCGCAAGCGGCTACGAGCAGTACTTC. Translated: CASSSASGYEQYF. The V call is TRBV9, the J call TRBJ2-7; D possibly corresponds to TRBD2 (5 bases). The V gene's germline CDR1 is SGDLS and CDR2 YYNGEE. The CDR3 consists of 13 residues. Trimming removed 4 bases at V and 3 bases at J, with 11 bases between. Full variable domain (remainder filled in from reference TRBV9 and TRBJ2-7): DSGVTQTPKHLITATGQRVTLRCSPRSGDLSVYWYQQSLDQGLQFLIQYYNGEERAKGNILERFSAQQFPDLHSELNLSSLELGDSALYFCASSSASGYEQYFGPGTRLTVT.

This chain uses TRBV6-5 with TRBJ1-4, with 7 bases lining up with TRBD1. Trimming removed 7 bases from V and 5 bases from J; junction bases left unmatched: 7. Germline CDR1 MNHEY, CDR2 SVGAGI. This CDR3 has 14 residues. The CDR3 DNA reads TGTGCCAGCAACCTACCGGGACAGAATGAAAAACTGTTTTTT. Translated, it gives CASNLPGQNEKLFF.

The chain carries TRBV9 and TRBJ2-5, with 9 bases aligning to TRBD1. The V gene end was trimmed by 4 bases and the J gene end by 6 bases; junction bases not matched to a gene: 10. Germline lookup yields CDR1 SGDLS and CDR2 YYNGEE. The CDR3 spans 15 residues. Written as DNA, the CDR3 is TGTGCCAGCAGCCAATCGCCCGGACAGGGGAAGACCCAGTACTTC. It yields the protein CASSQSPGQGKTQYF.